The entry that follows covers one T cell receptor (beta chain) sequence. Its binding antigen is unknown. Sequencing relied on a NextSeq 550. The Human TCR Profiling Kit (MiLaboratory) was used to prepare UMI-labeled 5' RACE TRB cDNA libraries. cDNA synthesis used the entire amount of extracted RNA, and PCR amplification then used the entire amount of cDNA produced. Libraries were prepared in parallel with an identical number of PCR cycles. The source study handled its data this way. With a requirement of at least two reads per UMI, MIGEC and MiXCR extracted about 50,000 +/- 10,000 unique UMI-labeled TRB cDNA molecules per library. An average of approximately 40,000 +/- 10,000 functional in-frame TRB CDR3 nucleotide clonotypes without stop codons was found per library. After downsampling to 5000 UMI-labeled TRB molecules per sample, diversity metrics, including normalized Shannon-Wiener and Chao1, were computed in VDJtools. VDJtools computed clonotype-size-weighted physicochemical properties of the central five CDR3 residues: interaction energy, strength, volume and Kidera factor 4. After the reads were reprocessed by TCRdb, one entry was made per CDR3 protein sequence, with no DNA. The V and J calls and clone size come from TCRdb's table, not from the authors' own analysis. The sample table includes fewer than 55,000 distinct CDR3 sequences. Of the sample, less than 1.6% falls within the top ten clones.

Each CD8+ T cell subset was flow-sorted in triplicate, with 300,000 or so cells per subset placed directly into RLT lysis buffer. To exclude memory contaminants, naive CD8+ T cells were stringently defined as CD45RO-CCR7+CD27+CD95-. Peripheral blood mononuclear cells were isolated from buffy coats by standard density gradient centrifugation. Naive CXCR3-negative and CXCR3-positive CD8+ T cells were flow-sorted using a FACSAria III. An RNeasy Mini Kit was used to extract total RNA from the sorted cells. These data belong to a study of CXCR3-negative and CXCR3-positive naive CD8 T cells (dated by TCRdb to the late 2010s). At the level of the whole study: In total, about 150 million TRB reads were obtained, or roughly 1.5 +/- 0.3 million reads per library. Diversity and physicochemical repertoire analyses covered 10 to 11 donors pooled from two independent experiments. Naive subsets from 5 donors and memory cells from 3 donors were included in the TRBV-TRBJ cluster analysis. The paper as a whole reports these results and caveats: Comparably high repertoire diversity was found in both naive subsets, whereas much lower repertoire diversity was found in memory CD8+ T cells. Because surface CD5, which is linked to self-reactivity in mice, was comparable between the naive subsets, TCR interaction strength was also inferred from the physicochemical properties of TRB CDR3s. Within the same donor, TRBV-TRBJ usage looked similar between naive CXCR3-negative and CXCR3-positive cells, but memory cells had distinct patterns. Compared with CXCR3-negative naive cells, CXCR3-positive naive cells had TRB CDR3s with higher hydrophobicity (lower Kidera factor 4), lower energy, and higher strength and volume indices. CXCR3 expression partially decreased after cryopreservation, so most assays used freshly isolated PBMCs.

The CDR3 runs 14 amino acids, cysteine and phenylalanine included. The DNA is unrecorded. As encoded in the germline V gene (reference sequence), CDR1 is SEHNR while CDR2 is FQNEAQ. The clonotype was recovered from a human donor in good health. Some clones in this sample may be carry-over from other donors' samples. Sequencing was carried out using naive CXCR3- CD8+ T cells from blood. Explained via the paper, the cell subset or site label denotes: CD45RO-CCR7+CD27+CD95- naive CD8+ T cells lacking CXCR3 (TNR3-). The chain joins TRBV7-9 to TRBJ1-1; as DNA is missing, the TRBD1 call by TCRdb cannot be tested. The CDR3 protein: CASSPGGLNTEAFF. The full variable domain, completed from the reference TRBV7-9 and TRBJ1-1 proteins outside the CDR3, reads DTGVSQNPRHKITKRGQNVTFRCDPISEHNRLYWYRQTLGQGPEFLTYFQNEAQLEKSRLLSDRFSAERPKGSFSTLEIQRTEQGDSAMYLCASSPGGLNTEAFFGQGTRLTVV.